Each of the 28 T cell receptor beta chains below was sequenced from the same sample in a study of blood T cells in healthy people across ages (dated by TCRdb to the mid-2010s). Library prep was done by 5' RACE. This sample was sequenced with an Illumina HiSeq 2500. A second PCR of roughly 7 to 11 cycles was performed with a sample-barcoded 5' primer and a J-beta primer mix. The public sequencing data were trimmed at Q25 with fastp and processed into clonotypes with MiXCR by TCRdb, which kept only in-frame beta chains. Entries that share a CDR3 protein sequence are merged under the most common genes and DNA. Counted in this sample were 1.5 million to 2 million distinct CDR3 sequences; under 30% of them appeared once. The ten largest make up more than 6% of the sample. Input material: blood. The receptor source for this set is a woman between 25 and 40 years old in good health.

The chain joins TRBV24-1 to TRBJ2-3; D might be TRBD2 (5 bases). V lost 3 bases to trimming and J lost 3 bases, with 18 bases between them. This CDR3 has 17 amino acids. Germline V gives CDR1 KGHDR, CDR2 SFDVKD. As DNA, the CDR3 is TGTGCCACCAGTGATCCACTTGGAAACCGAGGGACAGATACGCAGTATTTT. Amino acids: CATSDPLGNRGTDTQYF.

This clonotype was found once. This chain connects TRBV7-9 to TRBJ1-5; TRBD1 is a possible D gene (5 bases). The CDR3 has 14 amino acids. Germline V gives CDR1 SEHNR, CDR2 FQNEAQ (reference sequence). V was cut by 5 bases and J by 6 bases, with 14 bases left in between. CDR3: CASSPGLRGQPQHF. The CDR3 region has the DNA TGTGCCAGCAGCCCGGGACTTCGGGGTCAGCCCCAGCATTTT.

The V gene is TRBV25-1, the J gene TRBJ2-1; D may be TRBD1 or TRBD2 (6 bases each). The CDR3 sequence is 15 residues long. Germline loops: CDR1 MGHDK, CDR2 SYGVNS. Deletions cut 8 bases from V and 10 bases from J, with 24 bases between. The CDR3 spells CASSISGEDSYEQFF. DNA for the CDR3: TGTGCCAGCTCAATATCAGGGGAGGACTCCTACGAGCAGTTCTTC.

In this sample, this clonotype turned up once. The rearrangement links TRBV3-1 to TRBJ1-1; 7 nucleotides match TRBD1. Germline assignment: CDR1 LGHDT and CDR2 YNNKEL (reference sequence). The CDR3 runs 15 residues. V lost 3 bases and J lost 2; bases outside the gene matches: 6. CDR3 in DNA: TGTGCCAGCAGCCACTCGGGACAGATCAACACTGAAGCTTTCTTT. Translation: CASSHSGQINTEAFF. The whole variable domain, filled in from reference TRBV3-1 and TRBJ1-1, reads DTAVSQTPKYLVTQMGNDKSIKCEQNLGHDTMYWYKQDSKKFLKIMFSYNNKELIINETVPNRFSPKSPDKAHLNLHINSLELGDSAVYFCASSHSGQINTEAFFGQGTRLTVV.

The chain links TRBV12-3 or TRBV12-4 to TRBJ2-7; no definite D call. The CDR3 is made up of 13 amino acids. Trimming took off 5 bases at V and 10 bases at J, with 18 bases between the two ends. The CDR3 sequence is CASSPQNQEAQYF. The CDR3 nucleotides read TGTGCCAGCAGTCCGCAAAACCAAGAGGCCCAGTACTTC.

About this clonotype: At one boundary the junction diverges from the germline segment, which might be a read error. The genes are TRBV7-6 and TRBJ2-5, with D hard to call. The CDR3 is 13 amino acids. Per germline, CDR1 SGHVS and CDR2 FNYEAQ. The CDR3 loop reads CPSSFSRQETQYF. For the CDR3, the DNA is TGTCCCAGCAGCTTCTCGCGTCAAGAGACCCAGTACTTC.

The V call is TRBV12-3 or TRBV12-4, the J call TRBJ2-1; no definite D call. V lost 6 bases to trimming and J lost 2 bases, with 8 bases between them. The CDR3 contains 13 residues. CDR3 region: CASSRDPYNEQFF. CDR3 nucleotides: TGTGCCAGCAGCAGAGATCCCTACAATGAGCAGTTCTTC.

This clonotype was detected many times. The chain combines TRBV5-5 with TRBJ2-3; D is possibly TRBD1 or TRBD2 (5 bases each). V was trimmed by 0 bases and J by 2 bases, leaving 13 bases between them. This CDR3 contains 16 residues. From germline, CDR1 is SGHKS and CDR2 YYEKEE (reference sequence). The CDR3 coding sequence is TGTGCCAGCAGCTTGGCGGCTAGAGGGACCACAGATACGCAGTATTTT. Its protein product is CASSLAARGTTDTQYF.

The rearrangement links TRBV6-5 to TRBJ1-3; no definite D call. Trimming pared 10 bases from V and 4 bases from J, leaving 8 bases between. The CDR3 has 11 amino acids. In germline, CDR1 is MNHEY, CDR2 SVGAGI. The CDR3 DNA is TGTGCCACCTCACAGGGAAACACCATATATTTT. This translates into CATSQGNTIYF.

The chain has TRBV20-1 and TRBJ2-1; TRBD2 aligns across 11 bases. The CDR3 is 13 residues long. V dropped 4 bases and J dropped 13; count of bases not matched to a gene: 9. CDR1 is DFQATT and CDR2 is SNEGSKA in the germline V gene (reference sequence). The chain's CDR3 is CSAKSSGRGYQFF. CDR3 nucleotides: TGCAGTGCTAAAAGTAGCGGGAGGGGTTATCAGTTCTTC.

The sample holds one count of this clonotype. J is TRBJ1-1 and V is TRBV20-1; TRBD1 matches 7 bases. With V trimmed by 5 bases and J by 1 base, 7 bases remained unmatched. The CDR3 extends over 14 amino acids. Germline V gene sequence: CDR1 DFQATT, CDR2 SNEGSKA (reference sequence). The CDR3 nucleotides are TGCAGTGCTGGAAGGACAGGAGAGAACACTGAAGCTTTCTTT. This gives the protein CSAGRTGENTEAFF.

This clonotype was counted between two and nine times. A much larger clone differs from this one at a single base, so this may be a read error. The chain combines TRBV24-1 with TRBJ2-3; no firm D call. V shed 4 bases and J shed 2 bases, with 0 bases lying between them. The CDR3 spans 11 residues. Germline V gene lookup returns CDR1 KGHDR and CDR2 SFDVKD. The CDR3 sequence: CATSDTDTQYF. The CDR3 nucleotides are TGTGCCACCAGTGACACAGATACGCAGTATTTT.

This clonotype was detected a few times. The V gene is TRBV10-2, the J gene TRBJ2-2, with 7 bases matching TRBD1. Unmatched junction bases numbered 10, after V lost 7 bases and J lost 5 bases. Germline-derived CDR1 and CDR2 are WSHSY and SAAADI. There are 15 residues in the CDR3. This CDR3 reads CASTGTVLKTGELFF. In DNA, the CDR3 is TGCGCCAGCACTGGGACAGTTCTTAAAACCGGGGAGCTGTTTTTT.

The rearrangement links TRBV30 to TRBJ2-3, with 7 bases aligning to TRBD2. V lost 0 bases to trimming and J lost 5 bases; unmatched junction nucleotides: 8. This CDR3 has 15 residues. CDR1 is GTSNPN, CDR2 SVGIG, per germline (reference sequence). The CDR3 DNA reads as TGTGCCTGGAGTGTACTGGGAGGGGCGGGAGATACGCAGTATTTT. Its translation: CAWSVLGGAGDTQYF.

This clonotype was recorded only once. This rearrangement joins TRBV7-3 to TRBJ2-2; 7 nucleotides align to TRBD1. Germline V gives CDR1 SGHTA, CDR2 FQGTGA. Trimming removed 5 bases from V and 6 bases from J; junction bases left unmatched: 6. This CDR3 comprises 14 residues. The CDR3 sequence is CASSQSTGAGELFF. In nucleotides, the CDR3 is TGTGCCAGCAGCCAATCAACAGGGGCCGGGGAGCTGTTTTTT.

Concerning this clonotype itself: Given a much more abundant clone one base away, this may be a read error. This chain links TRBV20-1 with TRBJ2-5; a weak D match, TRBD2 (5 bases). The CDR3 loop spans 12 amino acids. Germline CDR1 and CDR2: DFQATT and SNEGSKA (reference sequence). The CDR3 region has the DNA TGCAGTACTAGAAACTCTAAAGAGACCCAGTACTTC. Translating it yields CSTRNSKETQYF.

A few counts support this clonotype. The chain has TRBV3-1 and TRBJ2-7; D possibly corresponds to TRBD2 (7 bases). The CDR3 spans 14 residues. Trimming removed 5 bases at V and 2 bases at J, with 13 bases between. Per germline, CDR1 LGHDT and CDR2 YNNKEL (reference sequence). In DNA form, the CDR3 reads TGTGCCAGCAGCACGGGGGGACAAGCCTACGAGCAGTACTTC. Its translation is CASSTGGQAYEQYF.

The V call is TRBV29-1, the J call TRBJ2-5; TRBD2 matches 10 bases. V trimming: 6 bases; J trimming: 2 bases; junction bases outside the gene matches: 9. Germline V gives CDR1 SQVTM, CDR2 ANQGSEA. CDR3 size: 15 residues. The CDR3 here is CSVEGLAGAQETQYF. As DNA, the CDR3 is TGCAGCGTGGAGGGTCTAGCGGGAGCACAAGAGACCCAGTACTTC. Combining the CDR3 with reference TRBV29-1 and TRBJ2-5 gives the whole variable domain SAVISQKPSRDICQRGTSLTIQCQVDSQVTMMFWYRQQPGQSLTLIATANQGSEATYESGFVIDKFPISRPNLTFSTLTVSNMSPEDSSIYLCSVEGLAGAQETQYFGPGTRLLVL.

Concerning this clonotype itself: The junction does not match germline at one end; this may be a read error. The chain joins TRBV2 to TRBJ1-2; D is perhaps TRBD1 (6 bases). CDR3 length: 13 residues. Germline-derived CDR1 and CDR2 are SNHLY and FYNNEI. CDR3 amino acids: CARSPWDMDGYTF. The CDR3 coding sequence is TGTGCCCGCAGTCCATGGGACATGGATGGCTACACCTTC.

About this clonotype itself: This sequence may be a read error, since a much larger clone differs from it by one base. The V and J genes are TRBV24-1 and TRBJ2-7, with D unclear. The DNA end is more similar to TRBJ2-5, so the J call may be wrong. CDR1 KGHDR and CDR2 SFDVKD come from the germline V gene. This CDR3 contains 9 residues. In nucleotides, the CDR3 is TGTGCCACCAAGGAGACCCAGTACTTC. Translation: CATKETQYF.

Concerning this clonotype itself: Sequence at one end of the junction differs from germline and may be a read error. The chain has TRBV6-5 and TRBJ1-5; D gene uncertain. The CDR3 is made up of 18 amino acids. The germline gives CDR1 MNHEY, CDR2 SVGAGI. The CDR3 sequence is CASSYPTARLYSNQAQHF. The CDR3 DNA reads as TGTGCCAGCAGTTACCCTACGGCCAGGCTGTATAGCAATCAGGCCCAGCATTTT.

With regard to this clonotype: This may stem from a read error, because a much larger clone lies one nucleotide away. The rearrangement links TRBV12-3 or TRBV12-4 to TRBJ1-2; no firm D call. This CDR3 is 15 amino acids long. CDR3 amino acids: CASSLRPTERYDYTF. The CDR3 DNA sequence: TGTGCCAGCAGTTTGAGACCTACGGAACGATATGACTACACCTTC.

This clonotype was seen more than once but under ten times. This chain uses TRBV5-1 with TRBJ1-6; no clear D. Germline V gene lookup returns CDR1 SGHRS and CDR2 YFSETQ. Trimming took off 0 bases at V and 7 bases at J, with 8 bases between the two ends. This CDR3 spans 14 amino acids. The CDR3 DNA reads TGCGCCAGCAGCTTGGAACTGACCAATTCACCCCTCCACTTT. Encoded protein: CASSLELTNSPLHF.

This clonotype was seen once. One end of the junction is discordant with germline, which a read error may explain. This chain uses TRBV5-1 with TRBJ2-1, with D possibly being TRBD2 (7 bases). The CDR3 runs to 12 residues. Germline V lookup: CDR1 SGHRS, CDR2 YFSETQ. The CDR3 nucleotides are TGCGCCGGCAGCCTAGGGGGGGATGAGCAGTTCTTC. Protein sequence: CAGSLGGDEQFF. Supplemented by reference TRBV5-1 and TRBJ2-1, the full variable domain reads KAGVTQTPRYLIKTRGQQVTLSCSPISGHRSVSWYQQTPGQGLQFLFEYFSETQRNKGNFPGRFSGRQFSNSRSEMNVSTLELGDSALYLCAGSLGGDEQFFGPGTRLTVL.

This clonotype was seen a handful of times. The gene calls are TRBV4-3 and TRBJ2-2; 7 bases are a match to TRBD1. From germline, CDR1 is LGHNA and CDR2 YSLEER. The V and J ends lost 0 bases and 3 bases, in that order; junction bases with no gene match: 1. The CDR3 length is 15 residues. The CDR3 nucleotides are TGCGCCAGCAGCCAAGAGGGGACAGACACCGGGGAGCTGTTTTTT. Amino acid sequence: CASSQEGTDTGELFF.

V usage is TRBV29-1 and J usage is TRBJ2-5, with TRBD2 identical over 16 bases. Germline V gene sequence: CDR1 SQVTM, CDR2 ANQGSEA. V lost 6 bases, J lost 2 bases, and 6 bases stayed unmatched. This CDR3 is built from 16 residues. CDR3 in DNA: TGCAGCGTCGGGGGACTAGCGGGGGGGGTACAAGAGACCCAGTACTTC. This translates into CSVGGLAGGVQETQYF.

The J gene is TRBJ2-3, the V gene TRBV7-2; D is undetermined. CDR1 and CDR2 (germline): SGHTA, FQGNSA. The CDR3 totals 14 residues. With 5 bases removed from V and 4 bases from J, the gap between germline ends came to 13 bases. The CDR3 DNA reads TGTGCCAGCAGCCGAAGACGGAGCGCAGATACGCAGTATTTT. Its translation: CASSRRRSADTQYF.

The chain carries TRBV30 and TRBJ2-1, with D perhaps TRBD2 (6 bases). V lost 7 bases and J 10 bases, leaving 14 bases between the germline ends. CDR1 and CDR2 from the germline V gene are GTSNPN and SVGIG (reference sequence). The CDR3 extends over 11 amino acids. For the CDR3, the DNA is TGTGCCTTGCTCTGGCGGGAAGAGCAGTTCTTC. Translated: CALLWREEQFF.